Below, 18 T cell receptor beta chains from the same sample are listed, as sequenced in a study of T cell responses to AZD1222 COVID-19 vaccine. Libraries were prepared by immunoSEQ multiplex PCR; TCRdb keeps only in-frame clonotypes and omits some of them. The sample yields about 140,000 clones, 80% to 90% seen once. Sequences were derived from peripheral blood, sampled on day 0 of AZD1222 vaccination. These receptors were obtained from an adult in good health.

The chain joins TRBV7-9 to TRBJ2-7; 11 bases agree with TRBD2. V lost 5 bases and J lost 2; bases outside the gene matches: 8. CDR1 and CDR2 from the germline V gene are SEHNR and FQNEAQ (reference sequence). The CDR3 has 16 amino acids. In nucleotides, the CDR3 is TGTGCCAGCAGCGACTTAGCGGGAGGGTCCCCCTACGAGCAGTACTTC. It codes for CASSDLAGGSPYEQYF. The whole variable domain, remainder taken from reference TRBV7-9 and TRBJ2-7, is DTGVSQNPRHKITKRGQNVTFRCDPISEHNRLYWYRQTLGQGPEFLTYFQNEAQLEKSRLLSDRFSAERPKGSFSTLEIQRTEQGDSAMYLCASSDLAGGSPYEQYFGPGTRLTVT.

V gene TRBV28 combines with J gene TRBJ1-6, with D perhaps matching TRBD1 (6 bases). CDR1 and CDR2 from the germline V gene are MDHEN and SYDVKM. V was pared by 5 bases and J by 5 bases, with 10 bases between. The CDR3 has 14 amino acids. This CDR3 reads CASSPGTNNSPLHF. CDR3 nucleotides: TGTGCCAGCAGTCCCGGGACAAATAATTCACCCCTCCACTTT.

The rearrangement joins TRBV4-2 to TRBJ2-2, with 10 bases that match TRBD2. The germline gives CDR1 LGHNA, CDR2 YNFKEQ. This CDR3 region has 17 residues. Trimming at V came to 1 base and at J to 6 bases, leaving 8 bases not matched to a gene. The CDR3 DNA sequence: TGTGCCAGCAGCCAAGTTGGGAGCGGGAGGGCCGCCGGGGAGCTGTTTTTT. Protein product: CASSQVGSGRAAGELFF.

V usage is TRBV28 and J usage is TRBJ2-7, with 11 positions matching TRBD1. Germline-derived CDR1 and CDR2 are MDHEN and SYDVKM. The CDR3 spans 14 residues. J lost 4 bases, V lost 4 bases, and 3 bases had no gene match. The CDR3 DNA reads as TGTGCCAGCAGTTGGACAGGGGGCCGGTACGAGCAGTACTTC. Residues: CASSWTGGRYEQYF.

This chain joins TRBV27 and TRBJ2-7; 8 bases fit TRBD2. The CDR3 is 16 amino acids. V dropped 2 bases and J dropped 3; count of bases not matched to a gene: 9. CDR1 is MNHEY, CDR2 SMNVEV, per germline (reference sequence). As DNA, the CDR3 is TGTGCCAGCAGTTTAGGGGCGGGACTAGATTACTACGAGCAGTACTTC. It codes for CASSLGAGLDYYEQYF.

The chain has TRBV30 and TRBJ1-3; D is perhaps TRBD1 (5 bases). Trimming cost V 0 bases and J 2 bases, with 8 bases left between them. The CDR3 runs to 14 residues. Per the germline V gene, CDR1 is GTSNPN and CDR2 is SVGIG (reference sequence). The CDR3 sequence is CAWSVGGAGNTIYF. The CDR3 coding sequence is TGTGCCTGGAGTGTGGGGGGAGCTGGAAACACCATATATTTT.

The rearrangement uses TRBV30 and TRBJ1-1, with D tentatively TRBD1 (5 bases). V lost 3 bases and J lost 4, with 12 bases in between. Germline loops: CDR1 GTSNPN, CDR2 SVGIG (reference sequence). This CDR3 is built from 13 residues. The CDR3 loop is CAWSADGGTEAFF. The CDR3 DNA follows: TGTGCCTGGAGCGCCGATGGGGGCACTGAAGCTTTCTTT.

This clone was counted between two and nine times. The genes are TRBV6-2 or TRBV6-3 and TRBJ1-1; D is ambiguous. V was clipped by 6 bases and J by 5 bases, with 7 bases between them. Germline V lookup: CDR1 MNHEY, CDR2 SVGEGT. The CDR3 is 11 amino acids. CDR3 sequence: CASSPRTEAFF. The CDR3 region has the DNA TGTGCCAGCAGCCCTCGGACTGAAGCTTTCTTT.

The chain carries TRBV27 and TRBJ2-1; 9 nucleotides agree with TRBD2. Trimming took 6 bases from V and 3 from J; bases not matched to a gene: 3. The CDR3 length is 14 residues. Germline CDR1 MNHEY, CDR2 SMNVEV (reference sequence). CDR3: CASSASGNYNEQFF. The CDR3 bases are TGTGCCAGCAGCGCTAGCGGGAACTACAATGAGCAGTTCTTC.

The chain recombines TRBV5-6 with TRBJ2-4, with TRBD1 matching over 9 bases. Germline CDR1 SGHDT, CDR2 YYEEEE. J gave up 1 base and V 3 bases, and 11 bases lay outside the gene matches. The CDR3 sequence is 18 residues long. The CDR3 DNA follows: TGTGCCAGCAGCTCCCCATACATTGACAGGGGGGCCAAAAACATTCAGTACTTC. This codes for CASSSPYIDRGAKNIQYF.

This clone was found a few times. The chain has TRBV7-2 and TRBJ1-2; D is possibly TRBD1 (5 bases). In germline, CDR1 is SGHTA, CDR2 FQGNSA. V shed 5 bases and J shed 7 bases, with 14 bases lying between them. The CDR3 has 13 amino acids. CDR3 amino acids: CASSPQGFGGYTF. Here the CDR3 DNA reads TGTGCCAGCAGCCCCCAGGGTTTCGGTGGCTACACCTTC.

The chain links TRBV24-1 to TRBJ1-2; perhaps TRBD1 as D (6 bases). V lost 4 bases, J lost 4 bases, and 9 bases lay in between. The CDR3 contains 13 residues. Germline V CDR1 and CDR2: KGHDR, SFDVKD. The DNA of the CDR3 is TGTGCCACCAGTGAGGGACACTCCTATGGCTACACCTTC. Translated: CATSEGHSYGYTF.

This chain uses TRBV7-8 with TRBJ2-2; a weak D match, TRBD1 (6 bases). V was shortened by 5 bases and J by 10 bases, with 17 bases between the two germline ends. The V gene's germline CDR1 is SGHVS and CDR2 FQNEAQ. The CDR3 length is 14 residues. CDR3 DNA: TGTGCCAGCAGCCGCAGGACACAGGGAGCGGAGCTGTTTTTT. Its protein is CASSRRTQGAELFF.

The chain has TRBV5-6 and TRBJ2-7; D possibly corresponds to TRBD2 (5 bases). Germline CDR1 is SGHDT and CDR2 is YYEEEE. The ends were cut back, 4 bases at V and 2 bases at J, with 13 bases in the middle. The CDR3 loop spans 14 amino acids. CDR3 loop: CASSLMRAPYEQYF. The CDR3 coding sequence is TGTGCCAGCAGCCTCATGCGGGCCCCCTACGAGCAGTACTTC. Full variable domain (rest looked up from reference TRBV5-6 and TRBJ2-7): DAGVTQSPTHLIKTRGQQVTLRCSPKSGHDTVSWYQQALGQGPQFIFQYYEEEERQRGNFPDRFSGHQFPNYSSELNVNALLLGDSALYLCASSLMRAPYEQYFGPGTRLTVT.

This clone was recorded a few times. This chain joins TRBV5-1 and TRBJ2-3; D unclear. The CDR3 spans 13 residues. V was cut by 5 bases and J by 7 bases, with 14 bases left in between. Germline CDR1 SGHRS, CDR2 YFSETQ. In DNA form, the CDR3 reads TGCGCCAGCAGGAAGACCTCGTCCAATACGCAGTATTTT. Its translation is CASRKTSSNTQYF. Full variable domain (remainder filled in from reference TRBV5-1 and TRBJ2-3): KAGVTQTPRYLIKTRGQQVTLSCSPISGHRSVSWYQQTPGQGLQFLFEYFSETQRNKGNFPGRFSGRQFSNSRSEMNVSTLELGDSALYLCASRKTSSNTQYFGPGTRLTVL.

The gene calls are TRBV5-1 and TRBJ2-7; a weak D match, TRBD2 (6 bases). CDR1 and CDR2 (germline): SGHRS, YFSETQ. CDR3 size: 14 residues. Trimming took off 0 bases at V and 5 bases at J, with 12 bases between the two ends. CDR3 coding DNA: TGCGCCAGCAGCTTGGGGGTCAGGGAGGACGAGCAGTACTTC. Its translation is CASSLGVREDEQYF.

This clone occurred a few times. The chain has TRBV3-1 (or the pseudogene TRBV3-2) and TRBJ2-1; no reliable D call. The V end lost 1 base, the J end lost 7 bases, and 2 bases lay between the germline ends. The CDR3 extends over 11 amino acids. From germline, CDR1 is LGHDT and CDR2 YNNKEL (reference sequence). The CDR3 DNA is TGTGCCAGCAGCCAAGGGAATGAGCAGTTCTTC. It yields the protein CASSQGNEQFF.

The chain carries TRBV11-3 and TRBJ2-1; D not certain. V dropped 5 bases and J dropped 7 bases, with 12 bases sitting between them. Germline-derived CDR1 and CDR2 are SGHNT and YENEEA. CDR3 size: 13 residues. The CDR3 here is CASSPHLGNEQFF. CDR3 DNA: TGTGCCAGCAGCCCACACCTTGGGAATGAGCAGTTCTTC. The full variable domain, in which reference TRBV11-3 and TRBJ2-1 provide the parts outside the CDR3, is EAGVVQSPRYKIIEKKQPVAFWCNPISGHNTLYWYLQNLGQGPELLIRYENEEAVDDSQLPKDRFSAERLKGVDSTLKIQPAELGDSAVYLCASSPHLGNEQFFGPGTRLTVL.